What follows are 5 T cell receptor beta chains derived from one specimen sequenced in a study of monozygotic twins with inflammatory bowel disease. One entry per CDR3 protein, without DNA, is what TCRdb gives after re-calling the 5' RACE reads. Across about 210,000 distinct CDR3 sequences, the top ten clones capture 1.5% to 2% of the sample. Input material: blood. These receptors all stem from a human donor with ulcerative colitis or Crohn's disease, or a healthy co-twin of an affected twin (not recorded which).

The rearrangement uses TRBV5-1 and TRBJ2-7. CDR3 size: 13 residues. Germline lookup yields CDR1 SGHRS and CDR2 YFSETQ. The CDR3 here is CASSLSSDYEQYF.

The chain has TRBV5-1 and TRBJ1-1; TCRdb indicates TRBD1, and absent DNA this call remains unverified. The CDR3 covers 15 residues. From germline, CDR1 is SGHRS and CDR2 YFSETQ. The CDR3 here is CASSLRTGGNTEAFF.

The chain recombines TRBV5-1 with TRBJ2-5; TCRdb indicates TRBD2, and absent DNA this call remains unverified. The CDR3 is made up of 18 amino acids. Germline V gene data show CDR1 as SGHRS and CDR2 as YFSETQ. This chain's CDR3 is CASSSPHFPGLHQETQYF.

The genes are TRBV6-2 or TRBV6-3 and TRBJ1-2. The CDR3 runs to 12 residues. CDR1 is MNHEY and CDR2 is SVGEGT in the germline V gene. This CDR3 is CASSYLGAGYTF.

This chain links TRBV3-1 with TRBJ1-3; the TCRdb D gene call, TRBD1, has no DNA to confirm it. The germline V gene has CDR1 LGHDT and CDR2 YNNKEL (reference sequence). The length of the CDR3 is 16 residues. The CDR3 sequence is CASSQGIQGAGNTIYF. Full variable domain (rest looked up from reference TRBV3-1 and TRBJ1-3): DTAVSQTPKYLVTQMGNDKSIKCEQNLGHDTMYWYKQDSKKFLKIMFSYNNKELIINETVPNRFSPKSPDKAHLNLHINSLELGDSAVYFCASSQGIQGAGNTIYFGEGSWLTVV.